The rows below give T cell receptor beta chains drawn from one sample of a study of glioma-infiltrating T cells after dendritic cell vaccination. Clones were read by immunoSEQ multiplex PCR, and TCRdb kept only the in-frame ones, dropping some. In the table there are about 99,000 clones, 75% to 85% of which are singletons. The sequencing used blood, collected before dendritic cell vaccination. Every receptor here comes from a human donor with glioblastoma. The CDR3 runs from the conserved cysteine through the conserved F or W. The order of the fields is CDR3 length, D gene, clone size, J gene, V gene, CDR3 DNA, CDR3 protein. A D gene is named only where the DNA matches it firmly. For some rows the clone size is stated as once, few or many, or as a class when expanded; others skip it.

>14|TRBD1|-|TRBJ2-3|TRBV6-5
TGTGCCAGCAGTTACAGACAGGGGTCAGATACGCAGTATTTT
CASSYRQGSDTQYF
>13|TRBD1|once|TRBJ1-4|TRBV5-1
TGCGCCAGCATGGGACAGGACAATGAAAAACTGTTTTTT
CASMGQDNEKLFF
>13|TRBD2|-|TRBJ2-7|TRBV6-1
TGTGCCAGCATCCGGGGAGGGACCTACGAGCAGTACTTC
CASIRGGTYEQYF
>15|TRBD1|-|TRBJ2-7|TRBV6-1
TGTGCCAGCAGCCCCGGGACAGGGGGTACCTACGAGCAGTACTTC
CASSPGTGGTYEQYF
>15|TRBD2|-|TRBJ2-5|TRBV6-5
TGTGCCAGCATCGCCCCGGGACTAGCGGGGGGGACCCAGTACTTC
CASIAPGLAGGTQYF
>14|-|-|TRBJ1-1|TRBV9
TGTGCCAGCAGCACGACCGACGGGCAGGGGATAGCTTTCTTT
CASSTTDGQGIAFF
>14|TRBD2|-|TRBJ2-1|TRBV6-1
TGTGCCAGCAGTGACAAGCGGGGGGTGAGGGAGCAGTTCTTC
CASSDKRGVREQFF
>14|-|once|TRBJ1-4|TRBV7-9
TGTGCCAGCAGCTCGACAGGCCCCAATGAAAAACTGTTTTTT
CASSSTGPNEKLFF
>13|-|-|TRBJ1-1|TRBV5-1
TGCGCCAGCAGCACTGGACAGAACACTGAAGCTTTCTTT
CASSTGQNTEAFF
>16|TRBD1|-|TRBJ1-5|TRBV4-2
TGTGCCAGCAGCCAAGGCCCTGGAGGGGGCGGTCAGCCCCAGCATTTT
CASSQGPGGGGQPQHF
>13|-|-|TRBJ2-1|TRBV30
TGTGCCTGGAGTGTACGTCAGTACAATGAGCAGTTCTTC
CAWSVRQYNEQFF
>17|TRBD2|-|TRBJ2-1|TRBV4-2
TGTGCCAGCAGCTTGACGCTAGCGGGGGGCTCCTACAATGAGCAGTTCTTC
CASSLTLAGGSYNEQFF
>14|-|-|TRBJ2-3|TRBV5-4
TGTGCCGTCTTCCGGGACACTAGCACAGATACGCAGTATTTT
CAVFRDTSTDTQYF
>11|-|-|TRBJ2-7|TRBV6-5
TGTGCCAGCTGGCGGGACTACGAGCAGTACTTC
CASWRDYEQYF
>15|-|-|TRBJ2-2|TRBV2
TGTGCCAGCAGGGCCAGGGGTACAAACACCGGGGAGCTGTTTTTT
CASRARGTNTGELFF
>15|TRBD2|-|TRBJ2-5|TRBV4-1
TGCGCCAGCAGTGTTAGCGGGACTACTCAAGAGACCCAGTACTTC
CASSVSGTTQETQYF
>16|TRBD2|-|TRBJ2-2|TRBV25-1
TGTGCCAGCAGTGGCCAGCGGGAGAGGGACACCGGGGAGCTGTTTTTT
CASSGQRERDTGELFF
>17|-|-|TRBJ2-7|TRBV7-2
TGTGCCAGCAGCCCTTCCGCTGGTAGCGAGACCTCCTACGAGCAGTACTTC
CASSPSAGSETSYEQYF
>15|TRBD1|-|TRBJ2-3|TRBV9
TGTGCCAGCAGCGCGGAGGACAGGGGAAGGGATACGCAGTATTTT
CASSAEDRGRDTQYF
>13|TRBD1|-|TRBJ1-2|TRBV11-2
TGTGCCAGCAGACTTGACAGGGATGGTGGCTACACCTTC
CASRLDRDGGYTF
>14|TRBD1|-|TRBJ1-4|TRBV15
TGTGCCACCAGCAGAGCGGCAGGGGGGGAAAAACTGTTTTTT
CATSRAAGGEKLFF
>12|-|once|TRBJ1-6|TRBV15
TGTGCCACCAGACTTTCAAATTCACCCCTCCACTTT
CATRLSNSPLHF
>12|TRBD1|-|TRBJ2-3|TRBV5-6
TGTGCCGCGGGACAGGGATCAGATACGCAGTATTTT
CAAGQGSDTQYF
>14|-|-|TRBJ2-5|TRBV6-6
TGTGCCAGCAGTTACCCCGCTAGCGTAGAGACCCAGTACTTC
CASSYPASVETQYF
>14|-|-|TRBJ2-7|TRBV18
TGTGCCAGCTCACCACAACAGGTCTCCTACGAGCAGTACTTC
CASSPQQVSYEQYF
>15|TRBD1|-|TRBJ2-1|TRBV5-1
TGCGCCAGCAGCATGGACAGGCCTTCCTACAATGAGCAGTTCTTC
CASSMDRPSYNEQFF
>15|-|-|TRBJ2-3|TRBV7-3
TGTGCCAGCAGCCCCCACCGGGGGAACATGAATACGCAGTATTTT
CASSPHRGNMNTQYF
>16|-|-|TRBJ1-2|TRBV5-4
TGTGCCAGCCCCCCCGCCCCTCGGGATTTCAACTATGGCTACACCTTC
CASPPAPRDFNYGYTF